This T cell receptor (beta chain) was recovered during a study of blood T cell repertoires in COVID-19. The overall study: Sites across the United States, Italy and Spain contributed samples from acute and convalescent COVID-19.

Per the authors' pipeline: Nucleated cell number was recorded as an estimate derived from reference gene primer amplification. TCRdb's table, derived via immunoSEQ multiplex PCR, lists solely in-frame clones and lacks some. Clone size and V and J calls were adopted from that table, with D and trimming inferred from the DNA. The table lists under 75,000 clones, roughly 87% of them singletons, with roughly a tenth in the top ten. The CDR3 sequence is 17 residues long. Per germline, CDR1 WNHNN and CDR2 SYGVQD (reference sequence). After removal of 11 bases from V and 0 bases from J, the junction contained 15 bases not matched to a gene.

The rearrangement joins TRBV10-1 to TRBJ1-5; TRBD1 matches 8 bases. This sequence was found in a young woman with acute or convalescent COVID-19. Sequencing was performed on peripheral blood. Here the CDR3 DNA reads TGCGCCGTGCCAGGGACAGGCCCTCCTTATAGCAATCAGCCCCAGCATTTT. Translation: CAVPGTGPPYSNQPQHF.